This T cell receptor beta chain originates from a study of human T cells and chemical hapten exposure. For the study at large: Slight volume differences across pooled libraries mainly accounted for varying per-sample TCR yields. Regarding the study as a whole: There was no change with DPC sensitization in TCRs above 1 in 1000 frequency.

The library gave individual cDNA molecules unique molecular identifiers. In the study's own analysis: Sample TCR totals centred on a median of around 100,000, ranging 23,224 to 690,600. TCRdb re-derived calls from the RACE reads in MiXCR, one entry per CDR3 protein. The V and J calls come from TCRdb's annotation, not from the publication. This sample yields 40,000 to 45,000 distinct CDR3 sequences, of which about 3.5% are seen a single time; 4.5% to 6.5% belongs to the top ten. CDR1 is SQVTM and CDR2 is ANQGSEA in the germline V gene. V was pared by 7 bases and J by 5 bases, with 13 bases between. The CDR3 loop spans 12 amino acids. Described time point: healthy volunteer bleed at 6 weeks. Whole blood that had not been fractionated was the source of extracted total RNA. In its sample, this clonotype was seen many times. Its antigen is still unknown.

This TCR was recovered from a human donor in good health. Some clones in this sample may be carry-over from other donors' samples. This sequence joins TRBV29-1 and TRBJ2-3, with TRBD2 as a possible D gene (5 bases). The sequenced material came from whole blood. CDR3: CSARRTQDTQYF. The CDR3 region has the DNA TGCAGCGCCCGCAGGACTCAAGATACGCAGTATTTT.